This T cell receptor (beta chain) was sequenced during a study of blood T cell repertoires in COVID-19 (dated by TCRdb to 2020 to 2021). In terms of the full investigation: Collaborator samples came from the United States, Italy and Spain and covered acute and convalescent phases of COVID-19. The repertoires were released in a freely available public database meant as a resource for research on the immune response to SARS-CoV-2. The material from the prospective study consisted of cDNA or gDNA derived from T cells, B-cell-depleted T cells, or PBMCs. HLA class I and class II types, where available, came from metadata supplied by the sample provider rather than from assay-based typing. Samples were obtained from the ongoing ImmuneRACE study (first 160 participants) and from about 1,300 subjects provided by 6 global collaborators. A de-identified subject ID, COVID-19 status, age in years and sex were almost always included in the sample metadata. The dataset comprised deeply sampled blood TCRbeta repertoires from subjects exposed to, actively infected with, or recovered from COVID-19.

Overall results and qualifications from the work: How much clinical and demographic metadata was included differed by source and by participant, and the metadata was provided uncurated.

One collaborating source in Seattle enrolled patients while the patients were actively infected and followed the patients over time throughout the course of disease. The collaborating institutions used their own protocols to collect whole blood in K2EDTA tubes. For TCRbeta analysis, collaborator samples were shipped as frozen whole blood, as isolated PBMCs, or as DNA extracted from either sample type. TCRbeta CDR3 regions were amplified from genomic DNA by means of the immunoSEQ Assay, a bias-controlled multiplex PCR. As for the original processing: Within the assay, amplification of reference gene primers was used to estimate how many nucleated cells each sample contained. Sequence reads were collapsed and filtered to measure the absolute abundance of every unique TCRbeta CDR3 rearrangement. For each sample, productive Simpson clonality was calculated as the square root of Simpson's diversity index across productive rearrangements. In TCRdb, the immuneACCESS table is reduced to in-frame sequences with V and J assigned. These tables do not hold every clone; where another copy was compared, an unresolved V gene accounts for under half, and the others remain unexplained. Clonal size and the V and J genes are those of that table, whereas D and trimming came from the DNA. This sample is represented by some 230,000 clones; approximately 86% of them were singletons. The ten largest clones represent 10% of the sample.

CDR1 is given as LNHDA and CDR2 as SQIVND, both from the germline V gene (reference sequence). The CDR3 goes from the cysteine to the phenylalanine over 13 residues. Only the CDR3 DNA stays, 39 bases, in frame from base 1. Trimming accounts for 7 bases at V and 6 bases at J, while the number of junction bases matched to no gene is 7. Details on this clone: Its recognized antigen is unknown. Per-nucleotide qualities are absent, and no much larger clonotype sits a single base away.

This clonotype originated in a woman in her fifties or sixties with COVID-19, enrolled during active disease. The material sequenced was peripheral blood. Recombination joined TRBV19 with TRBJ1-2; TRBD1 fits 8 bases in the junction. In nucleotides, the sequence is TGTGCCAGTATGCAACAGGGGGAGAATGGCTACACCTTC. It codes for CASMQQGENGYTF.